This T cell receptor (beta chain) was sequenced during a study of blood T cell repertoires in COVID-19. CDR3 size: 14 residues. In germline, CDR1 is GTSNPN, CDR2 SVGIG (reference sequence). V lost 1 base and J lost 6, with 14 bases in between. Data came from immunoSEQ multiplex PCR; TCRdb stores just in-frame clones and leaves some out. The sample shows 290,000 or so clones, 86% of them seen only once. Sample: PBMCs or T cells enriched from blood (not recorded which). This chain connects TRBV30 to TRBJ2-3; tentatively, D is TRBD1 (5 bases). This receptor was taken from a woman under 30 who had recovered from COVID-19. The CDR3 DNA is TGTGCCTGGAGTGCCGCCCCTGCAGGGGATACGCAGTATTTT. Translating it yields CAWSAAPAGDTQYF.